A single T cell receptor (beta chain) is shown here with its context. The sample holds other DNA sequences that translate to the same CDR3. Seattle-derived patients entered the study during active infection and were followed longitudinally. Germline assignment: CDR1 LNHDA and CDR2 SQIVND (reference sequence). The CDR3 loop spans 16 amino acids. The ends were cut back, 5 bases at V and 0 bases at J, with 14 bases in the middle. Assay used: immunoSEQ multiplex PCR; TCRdb lists only in-frame clones, some missing. This sample has fewer than 300,000 clones, with just over 90% found just once. This sample was included in a study of blood T cell repertoires in COVID-19. For the study at large: Material from acute and convalescent COVID-19 was sourced from the United States, Italy and Spain. In each case, the material was cDNA or gDNA derived from T cells, B-cell-depleted T cells, or PBMCs.

What was sequenced was peripheral blood. The TCR comes from a woman aged 30 to 39 with COVID-19, enrolled during active disease. The V and J genes are TRBV19 and TRBJ1-5; the D is unclear. Here the CDR3 DNA reads TGTGCCAGTAGTCCAAGGACGGACTATAGCAATCAGCCCCAGCATTTT. This translates into CASSPRTDYSNQPQHF.